This T cell receptor (beta chain) was retrieved from a study of blood T cell repertoires in COVID-19. Seattle's enrolled individuals joined amid active infection and were then monitored longitudinally. This clone was observed a few times. This CDR3 contains 14 residues. Trimming cost V 1 base and J 4 bases; bases outside gene matches: 0. CDR1 and CDR2 from the germline V gene are LGHNT and FRNRAP. Method: immunoSEQ multiplex PCR; TCRdb's copy keeps in-frame clones and lacks some. The sample lists about 350,000 clones, about 86% occurring once. The TCR was taken from a woman in her sixties with COVID-19, enrolled during active disease. The chain recombines TRBV12-5 with TRBJ1-3, with 8 bases identical to TRBD1. Sequenced sample: peripheral blood. CDR3 coding DNA: TGTGCTAGTGGTTTGGGGACAGGGGGAAACACCATATATTTT. Its translation: CASGLGTGGNTIYF. The whole variable domain, filled in from reference TRBV12-5 and TRBJ1-3, reads DARVTQTPRHKVTEMGQEVTMRCQPILGHNTVFWYRQTMMQGLELLAYFRNRAPLDDSGMPKDRFSAEMPDATLATLKIQPSEPRDSAVYFCASGLGTGGNTIYFGEGSWLTVV.